The 3 T cell receptor beta chains reported below all come from one sample, sequenced in a study of blood T cell repertoires in COVID-19. TCRdb's copy holds only in-frame clones and misses some; the assay was immunoSEQ multiplex PCR. Here the sample spans 150,000 to 200,000 clones, about nine tenths being singletons. The sample taken for sequencing was PBMCs or T cells enriched from blood (not recorded which). All receptors derive from a woman under 30 who had recovered from COVID-19.

The chain links TRBV6-5 to TRBJ2-3; TRBD1 aligns across 11 bases. With 6 bases clipped from V and 7 bases from J, the junction kept 6 bases outside the gene matches. The CDR3 length is 14 residues. Germline assignment: CDR1 MNHEY and CDR2 SVGAGI. This chain's CDR3 is CASSPGTGGYTQYF. The CDR3 DNA reads TGTGCCAGCAGCCCCGGGACAGGGGGATATACGCAGTATTTT.

This clone was detected a few times. The V gene is TRBV27, the J gene TRBJ1-2; TRBD1 aligns across 8 bases. The J segment lost 7 bases and the V segment lost 3 bases, leaving 7 bases of the junction unmatched. CDR1 and CDR2 (germline): MNHEY, SMNVEV (reference sequence). There are 14 residues in the CDR3. CDR3 DNA: TGTGCCAGCAGTTTGGTCGGACAGGGTGGTGGCTACACCTTC. It codes for CASSLVGQGGGYTF.

The V call is TRBV6-1, the J call TRBJ2-1; 8 bases fit TRBD2. This CDR3 comprises 16 residues. Germline trimming cut 1 base from V and 10 bases from J; bases unmatched to any gene: 12. CDR1 and CDR2 from the germline V gene are MNHNS and SASEGT. The CDR3 protein is CASSEGSGGPYQEQFF. For the CDR3, the DNA is TGTGCCAGCAGTGAAGGGAGCGGGGGCCCATACCAGGAGCAGTTCTTC.